Included here is one T cell receptor (beta chain) sequence, with context. The entry originates in a study of T cells in narcolepsy. The CDR3 has 13 residues. From germline, CDR1 is MDHEN and CDR2 SYDVKM. V lost 11 bases to trimming and J lost 0 bases, with 11 bases between them. Profiling relied on immunoSEQ multiplex PCR, and the TCRdb table lists in-frame clones only, not all of them. The sample shows tens of thousands of clones, 85% of them seen only once. The specimen was memory (CD45RA-) CD4+ T cells from blood. The receptor's source is a human donor in good health. The V and J genes are TRBV28 and TRBJ2-1; D is possibly TRBD2 (6 bases). For the CDR3, the DNA is TGTGCCGGGAGGAGGGCCTCCTACAATGAGCAGTTCTTC. Its translation: CAGRRASYNEQFF.